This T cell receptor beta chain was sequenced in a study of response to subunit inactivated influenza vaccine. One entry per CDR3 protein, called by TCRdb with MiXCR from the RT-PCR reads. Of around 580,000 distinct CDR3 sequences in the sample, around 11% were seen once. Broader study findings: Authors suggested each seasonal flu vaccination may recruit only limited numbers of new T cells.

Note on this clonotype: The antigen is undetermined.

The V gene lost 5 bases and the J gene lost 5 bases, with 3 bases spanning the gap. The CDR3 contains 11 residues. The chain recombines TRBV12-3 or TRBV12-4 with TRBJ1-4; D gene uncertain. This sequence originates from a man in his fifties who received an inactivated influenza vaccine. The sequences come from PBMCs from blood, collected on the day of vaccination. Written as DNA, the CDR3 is TGTGCCAGCAGTGCCAATGAAAAACTGTTTTTT. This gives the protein CASSANEKLFF.